This TCR beta chain was captured in a study of neurological immune-mediated disorders. This clonotype was seen at least ten times. Germline V gene sequence: CDR1 SEHNR, CDR2 FQNEAQ (reference sequence). This CDR3 contains 13 residues. Trimming took off 2 bases at V and 4 bases at J, with 8 bases between the two ends. Noted time point: longitudinal time-point 2. Via MiXCR, TCRdb re-called the 5' RACE reads, giving one row per CDR3 protein. Of about 90,000 distinct CDR3 sequences listed, roughly 13% are singletons. The genes are TRBV7-9 and TRBJ1-1; D gene uncertain. Input material: PBMCs. The source is a female donor with HTLV-1-associated myelopathy (HAM/TSP). CDR3: CASSLRGGTEAFF. The CDR3 DNA is TGTGCCAGCAGCTTACGGGGTGGCACTGAAGCTTTCTTT.